What follows are 2 T cell receptor beta chains derived from one specimen sequenced in a study of blood T cell repertoires in COVID-19. Using immunoSEQ multiplex PCR, the repertoire was profiled, and TCRdb retains in-frame clones only, with some absent. This repertoire shows about 180,000 clones, approximately 85% found once; its top ten account for 10% to 11%. Sequenced: peripheral blood. These receptors all stem from a human donor with active or convalescent COVID-19. The donor label of this sample is uncertain.

V usage is TRBV28 and J usage is TRBJ2-2, with TRBD2 matching 10 bases. The CDR3 length is 15 residues. After removal of 3 bases from V and 4 bases from J, the junction contained 2 bases not matched to a gene. CDR1 MDHEN and CDR2 SYDVKM come from the germline V gene. CDR3 loop: CASSFVAGGTGELFF. DNA of the CDR3: TGTGCCAGCAGTTTCGTAGCGGGGGGCACCGGGGAGCTGTTTTTT.

This sequence joins TRBV11-2 and TRBJ1-3; weak D call: TRBD1 (5 bases). The CDR3 loop spans 15 amino acids. CDR1 and CDR2 from the germline V gene are SGHAT and FQNNGV. Trimming took 5 bases from V and 7 from J, leaving 18 bases between them. The CDR3 sequence is CASSPVDRGWNTIYF. The CDR3 DNA follows: TGTGCCAGCAGCCCCGTGGACCGGGGGTGGAACACCATATATTTT.